This TCR beta chain was sequenced for a study of control samples from healthy donors and cancer patients. TCRdb's copy holds only in-frame clones and misses some; the assay was immunoSEQ multiplex PCR. Among about 49,000 clones listed, 80% to 90% were seen once. This clone was picked up one time. Germline CDR1 and CDR2: MDHEN and SYDVKM. This CDR3 is 13 amino acids long. V lost 2 bases, J lost 8 bases, and 12 bases lay in between. The genes are TRBV28 and TRBJ1-2, with a possible D match to TRBD1 (5 bases). Source material: PBMCs. The receptor was derived from a woman aged 45-65 years with lung cancer. CDR3 in amino acids: CASSLPRERGYTF. The CDR3 bases are TGTGCCAGCAGTTTACCCAGGGAACGAGGCTACACCTTC.